This TCR beta chain was sequenced during a study of CD8 T cells in ankylosing spondylitis. Study findings and constraints: Apparently characteristic of ankylosing spondylitis blood was a TCR beta motif (roughly 8 highly homologous variants).

For TCR beta, libraries came from quantitative 5'-RACE with molecular barcodes. One entry per CDR3 protein, called by TCRdb with MiXCR from the 5' RACE reads. The data show fewer than 250,000 distinct CDR3 sequences, with roughly a tenth seen just once and about 19% held by the top ten. There are many counts of this clonotype. What it binds is not known. The TCR sequence derives from a male donor with ankylosing spondylitis or in good health (not recorded which). Sequencing used blood, either unsorted or a sorted T cell fraction (not recorded which).

The DNA for the CDR3 is TGTGCCACCAGTGATTTTAGGGGGACTAGCGGGGGGGCCGTCTACAATGAGCAGTTCTTC. The encoded protein is CATSDFRGTSGGAVYNEQFF. The V and J genes are TRBV24-1 and TRBJ2-1; 16 positions agree with TRBD2. The CDR3 spans 20 residues. V lost 1 base and J lost 3; bases outside the gene matches: 8. The germline V gene encodes CDR1 KGHDR and CDR2 SFDVKD.